This T cell receptor (beta chain) came from a study of blood T cell repertoires in COVID-19. On the study more broadly: The samples span acute and convalescent COVID-19 from the United States, Italy and Spain. PBMCs, B-cell-depleted T cells, or T cells were the source of the cDNA or gDNA that made up the material.

Per the original methods: Amplification of reference gene primers provided the estimated nucleated cell counts. Clones were sequenced by immunoSEQ multiplex PCR, and TCRdb holds only the in-frame ones, with some missing. The V and J calls and clone size come from that table; D and trimming were worked out from the DNA. The sample has 150,000 to 200,000 clones, about 88% seen once. The germline V gene has CDR1 SEHNR and CDR2 FQNEAQ (reference sequence). Losses at the gene ends were 5 bases for V and 4 bases for J; bases not matched to a gene: 13. CDR3 length: 17 residues. The source material was peripheral blood. The rearrangement uses TRBV7-9 and TRBJ1-2; 10 bases agree with TRBD1. The TCR comes from a man aged 55 to 70 with active or convalescent COVID-19. CDR3 protein: CASSLRDRGFTGYGYTF. The CDR3 coding sequence is TGTGCCAGCAGCCTCCGGGACAGGGGCTTTACGGGCTATGGCTACACCTTC.